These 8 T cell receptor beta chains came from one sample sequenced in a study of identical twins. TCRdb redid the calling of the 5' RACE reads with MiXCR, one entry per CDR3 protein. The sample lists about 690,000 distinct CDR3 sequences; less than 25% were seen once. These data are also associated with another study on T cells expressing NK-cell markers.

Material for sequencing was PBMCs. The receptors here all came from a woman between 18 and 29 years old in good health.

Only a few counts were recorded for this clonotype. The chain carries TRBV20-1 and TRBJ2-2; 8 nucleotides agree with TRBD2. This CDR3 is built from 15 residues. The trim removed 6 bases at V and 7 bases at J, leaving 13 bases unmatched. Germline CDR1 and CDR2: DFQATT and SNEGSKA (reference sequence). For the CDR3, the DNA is TGCAGTGCCGGGCCTAGCGGGTCCCAGGGCGGGGAGCTGTTTTTT. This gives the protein CSAGPSGSQGGELFF.

Here the CDR3 reads CASSTRVGSPLHF. CDR3 coding DNA: TGTGCCAGCAGCACCAGGGTGGGGTCACCCCTCCACTTT. The V call is TRBV6-6, the J call TRBJ1-6, with D perhaps matching TRBD1 (5 bases). Germline CDR1 and CDR2: MNHNY and SVGAGI (reference sequence). This CDR3 spans 13 amino acids. With 6 bases removed from V and 10 bases from J, the gap between germline ends came to 13 bases.

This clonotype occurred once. DNA for the CDR3: TGTGCCAGCTCAATGAGTAGCGGCCAAGAGACCCAGTACTTC. Translated: CASSMSSGQETQYF. The genes are TRBV18 and TRBJ2-5; a weak D match, TRBD2 (6 bases). This CDR3 comprises 14 residues. Trimming shortened V by 5 bases and J by 1 base, and 11 bases separated the two germline ends. CDR1 is KGHSH and CDR2 is LQKENI in the germline V gene.

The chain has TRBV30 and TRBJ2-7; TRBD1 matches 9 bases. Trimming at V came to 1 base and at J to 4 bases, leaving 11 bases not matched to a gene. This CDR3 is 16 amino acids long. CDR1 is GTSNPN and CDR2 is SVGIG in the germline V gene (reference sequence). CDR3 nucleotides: TGTGCCTGGAGTGCAGGTCCGGGACAGGGAAGGTACGAGCAGTACTTC. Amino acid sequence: CAWSAGPGQGRYEQYF. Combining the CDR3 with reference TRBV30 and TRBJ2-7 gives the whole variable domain SQTIHQWPATLVQPVGSPLSLECTVEGTSNPNLYWYRQAAGRGLQLLFYSVGIGQISSEVPQNLSASRPQDRQFILSSKKLLLSDSGFYLCAWSAGPGQGRYEQYFGPGTRLTVT.

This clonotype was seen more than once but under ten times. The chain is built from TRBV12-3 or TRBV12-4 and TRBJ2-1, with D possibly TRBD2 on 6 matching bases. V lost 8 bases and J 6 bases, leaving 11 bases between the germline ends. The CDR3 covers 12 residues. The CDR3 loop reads CASGGRFNEQFF. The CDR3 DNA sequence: TGTGCCAGCGGGGGGAGATTCAATGAGCAGTTCTTC.

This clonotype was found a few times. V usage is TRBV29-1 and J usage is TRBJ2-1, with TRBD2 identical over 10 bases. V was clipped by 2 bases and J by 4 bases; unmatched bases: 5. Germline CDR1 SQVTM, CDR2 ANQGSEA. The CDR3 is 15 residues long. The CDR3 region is CSVEFGLAVYNEQFF. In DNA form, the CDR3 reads TGCAGCGTTGAATTCGGACTAGCGGTATACAATGAGCAGTTCTTC.

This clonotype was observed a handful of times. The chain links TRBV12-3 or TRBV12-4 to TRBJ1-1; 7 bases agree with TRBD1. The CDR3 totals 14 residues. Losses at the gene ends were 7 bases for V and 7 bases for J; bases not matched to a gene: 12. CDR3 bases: TGTGCCAGCAAAGAGTGGGACAGCCAGGTTGAAGCTTTCTTT. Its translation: CASKEWDSQVEAFF.

The DNA for the CDR3 is TGTGCCAGCAGTTTTGCGGGGGGGCTTATCAATGAGCAGTTCTTC. Translation gives CASSFAGGLINEQFF. The gene calls are TRBV12-3 or TRBV12-4 and TRBJ2-1, with 9 bases aligning to TRBD2. The CDR3 totals 15 residues. The ends lost 3 bases at V and 6 bases at J; junction bases unmatched: 6.